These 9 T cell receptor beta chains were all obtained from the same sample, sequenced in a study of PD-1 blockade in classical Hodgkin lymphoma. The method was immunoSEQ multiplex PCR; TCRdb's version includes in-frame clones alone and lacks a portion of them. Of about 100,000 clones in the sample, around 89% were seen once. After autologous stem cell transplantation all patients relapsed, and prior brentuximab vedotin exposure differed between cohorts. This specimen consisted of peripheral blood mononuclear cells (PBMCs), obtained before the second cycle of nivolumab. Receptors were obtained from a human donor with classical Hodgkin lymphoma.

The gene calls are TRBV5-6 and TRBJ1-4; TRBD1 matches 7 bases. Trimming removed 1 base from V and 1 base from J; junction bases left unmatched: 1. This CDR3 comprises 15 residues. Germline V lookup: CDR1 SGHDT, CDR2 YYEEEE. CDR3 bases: TGTGCCAGCAGCTTGAGGGGGCAAACTAATGAAAAACTGTTTTTT. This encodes CASSLRGQTNEKLFF.

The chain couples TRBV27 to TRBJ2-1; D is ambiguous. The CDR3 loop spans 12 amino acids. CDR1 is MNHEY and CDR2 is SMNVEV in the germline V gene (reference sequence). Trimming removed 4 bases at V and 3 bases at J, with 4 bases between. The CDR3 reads CASSSGYNEQFF. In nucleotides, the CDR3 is TGTGCCAGCAGTTCAGGCTACAATGAGCAGTTCTTC.

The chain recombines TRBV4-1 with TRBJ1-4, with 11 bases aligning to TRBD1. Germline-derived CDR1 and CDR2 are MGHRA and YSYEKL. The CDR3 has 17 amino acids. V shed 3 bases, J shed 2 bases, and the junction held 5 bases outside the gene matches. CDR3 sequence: CASSHQDRGPTNEKLFF. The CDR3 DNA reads TGCGCCAGCAGCCACCAGGACAGGGGGCCTACTAATGAAAAACTGTTTTTT.

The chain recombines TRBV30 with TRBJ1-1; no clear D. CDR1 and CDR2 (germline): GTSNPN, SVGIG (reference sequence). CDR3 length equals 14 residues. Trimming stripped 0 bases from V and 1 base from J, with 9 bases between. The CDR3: CAWSVLSSNTEAFF. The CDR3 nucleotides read TGTGCCTGGAGTGTACTATCCTCGAACACTGAAGCTTTCTTT.

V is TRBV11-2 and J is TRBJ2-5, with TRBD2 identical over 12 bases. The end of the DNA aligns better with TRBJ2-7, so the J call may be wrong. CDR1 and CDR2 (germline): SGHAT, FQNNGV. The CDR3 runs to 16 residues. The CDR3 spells CASSFGLAGKTYEQYF. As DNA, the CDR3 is TGTGCCAGCAGCTTTGGACTAGCGGGGAAGACCTACGAGCAGTACTTC.

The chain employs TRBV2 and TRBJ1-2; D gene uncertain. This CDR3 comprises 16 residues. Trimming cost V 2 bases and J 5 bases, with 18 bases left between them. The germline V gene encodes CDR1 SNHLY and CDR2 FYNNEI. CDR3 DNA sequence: TGTGCCAGCAGTGAAATTCGCGGAGGTTACTATTATGGCTACACCTTC. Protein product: CASSEIRGGYYYGYTF.

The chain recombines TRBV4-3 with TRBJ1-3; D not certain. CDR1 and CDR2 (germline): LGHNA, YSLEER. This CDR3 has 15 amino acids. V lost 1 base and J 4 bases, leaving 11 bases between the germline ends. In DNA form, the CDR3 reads TGCGCCAGCAGCCAAGGAAAAGGTCGGGGAAACACCATATATTTT. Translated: CASSQGKGRGNTIYF.

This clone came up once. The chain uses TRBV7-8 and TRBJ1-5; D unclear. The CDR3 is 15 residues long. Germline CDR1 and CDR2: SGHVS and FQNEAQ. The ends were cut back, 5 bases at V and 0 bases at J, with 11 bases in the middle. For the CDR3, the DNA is TGTGCCAGCAGCAAGGCACAGTATAGCAATCAGCCCCAGCATTTT. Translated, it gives CASSKAQYSNQPQHF.

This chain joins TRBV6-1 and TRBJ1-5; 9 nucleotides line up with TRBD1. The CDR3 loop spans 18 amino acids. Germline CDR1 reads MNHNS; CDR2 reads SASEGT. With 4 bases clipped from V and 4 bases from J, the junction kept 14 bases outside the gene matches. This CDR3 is CASSAPMTGTGPNQPQHF. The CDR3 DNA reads TGTGCCAGCAGTGCACCCATGACTGGGACAGGGCCAAATCAGCCCCAGCATTTT.